These T cell receptor beta chains were read from a single sample in a study of blood T cells in healthy people across ages. TCRdb reanalysed the 5' RACE reads using MiXCR and keeps one entry per CDR3 protein. The sample consists of around 700,000 distinct CDR3 sequences, just under 25% of them appearing once. These data also formed part of another study, on T cells of mothers and their children.

Input material: blood. The origin of the receptors is a boy between 10 and 17 years old in good health. Both conserved end residues are part of each CDR3. A D gene is named only where the DNA matches it firmly. Size tells how often a clone was seen (once, few, many) or the class of an expanded clone, and some rows leave it out.

>TRBV20-1|.|TRBJ2-1|14|.
TGCAGTGCTAGAGGACCGAGGCGCTACAATGAGCAGTTCTTC
CSARGPRRYNEQFF
>TRBV11-2|.|TRBJ1-3|16|.
TGTGCCAGCAGCTGGGGGGACTCCTACTCTGGAAACACCATATATTTT
CASSWGDSYSGNTIYF
>TRBV7-2|few|TRBJ2-1|16|TRBD2
TGTGCCAGCAGCGTATGGGGGACTAGCGGGAGGCCTGAGCAGTTCTTC
CASSVWGTSGRPEQFF
>TRBV29-1|few|TRBJ1-1|14|TRBD1
TGCAGCGTGACGGGACAGACTATGAACACTGAAGCTTTCTTT
CSVTGQTMNTEAFF
>TRBV12-3/TRBV12-4|.|TRBJ2-1|15|TRBD2
TGTGCCAGCAGTCTAGGACTAGCGACCAACAATGAGCAGTTCTTC
CASSLGLATNNEQFF
>TRBV6-2/TRBV6-3|many|TRBJ2-4|15|TRBD1
TGTGCCAGCAGTTACTCAGGGACAGGGTTCGACATTCAGTACTTC
CASSYSGTGFDIQYF
>TRBV28|.|TRBJ2-7|14|.
TGTGCCAGCAGTCCCATACTAGGGTACTACGAGCAGTACTTC
CASSPILGYYEQYF
>TRBV5-1|.|TRBJ2-7|16|.
TGCGCCAGCAGCTTGGCCTCCGGACACCCCTCCTACGAGCAGTACTTC
CASSLASGHPSYEQYF
>TRBV24-1|.|TRBJ2-7|11|.
TGTGCCACCAGTGATCATATCGAGCAGTACTTC
CATSDHIEQYF
>TRBV14|.|TRBJ2-3|16|TRBD2
TGTGCCAGCAGCAAACAACTAGCGGGAGTTACAGATACGCAGTATTTT
CASSKQLAGVTDTQYF
>TRBV28|few|TRBJ1-1|13|.
TGTGCCAGCAGTTTACCCCGGGACACTGAAGCTTTCTTT
CASSLPRDTEAFF
>TRBV7-2|.|TRBJ2-1|17|TRBD2
TGTGCCAGCAGCTGGCGGGCGGTCAGCGGGGGGGAAAGTGAGCAGTTCTTC
CASSWRAVSGGESEQFF
>TRBV10-3|.|TRBJ2-7|16|.
TGTGCCATCAGTGAGGACAACCGGGCGGTACCTTACGAGCAGTACTTC
CAISEDNRAVPYEQYF
>TRBV20-1|.|TRBJ1-6|13|.
TGCAGTGCTTGGAAGGGGTCGGGTTCACCCCTCCACTTT
CSAWKGSGSPLHF
>TRBV20-1|.|TRBJ1-1|11|.
TGCAGTGCTCTAAGGGATACTGAAGCTTTCTTT
CSALRDTEAFF
>TRBV19|.|TRBJ1-1|16|.
TGTGCCAGTAGGATTGTCAGGGGCCGGGGGAACACTGGAGCTTTCTTT
CASRIVRGRGNTGAFF
>TRBV7-3|.|TRBJ2-2|16|.
TGTGCCAGCAGCTTAGCTCGGGGAATGGGTATCGGGGAGCTGTTTTTT
CASSLARGMGIGELFF
>TRBV12-3/TRBV12-4|.|TRBJ2-7|16|.
TGTGCCAGCACAACAAAGCGAGAAGGGAAAGAGGACGAGCAGTACTTC
CASTTKREGKEDEQYF
>TRBV7-2|few|TRBJ1-4|15|TRBD1
TGTGCCAGCAGCCGCGACAGGGGGCCAGGCGAAAAACTGTTTTTT
CASSRDRGPGEKLFF
>TRBV6-6|few|TRBJ1-4|14|.
TGTGCCAGCAGGCTGACAGAGACTAATGAAAAACTGTTTTTT
CASRLTETNEKLFF
>TRBV6-5|.|TRBJ2-1|13|.
TGTGCCAGCAGCGGGGACACCTACAATGAGCAGTTCTTC
CASSGDTYNEQFF
>TRBV11-2|.|TRBJ2-7|14|.
TGTGCCAGCAGCCCCCCGGGAGACGGCTACGAGCAGTACTTC
CASSPPGDGYEQYF
>TRBV18|.|TRBJ2-7|13|.
TGTGCCAGCTCACGGGATAATTTTTACGAGCAGTACTTC
CASSRDNFYEQYF
>TRBV25-1|.|TRBJ2-5|13|.
TGTGCCAGCAGTGTGTACGGGGGAGAGACCCAGTACTTC
CASSVYGGETQYF
>TRBV11-2|.|TRBJ2-1|17|TRBD2
TGTGCCAGCAGCTTAGATCACCCTAGCGGGGCTTACAATGAGCAGTTCTTC
CASSLDHPSGAYNEQFF
>TRBV2|few|TRBJ2-7|14|TRBD1
TGTGCCAGCAGTGTTAACAGGGGCGCTTACGAGCAGTACTTC
CASSVNRGAYEQYF
>TRBV11-2|.|TRBJ2-5|20|TRBD2
TGTGCCAGCAGCTTAGGACAGTATCCGGGACTAGCGGGAGTTGAGGAGACCCAGTACTTC
CASSLGQYPGLAGVEETQYF
>TRBV7-9|.|TRBJ1-2|12|.
TGTGCCAGCAGGTTCGCAGGGGATGGCTACACCTTC
CASRFAGDGYTF
>TRBV24-1|.|TRBJ2-7|13|.
TGTGCCACCAGTGACCTTCGTGGAGGAGAGCAGTACTTC
CATSDLRGGEQYF
>TRBV29-1|.|TRBJ1-2|14|.
TGCAGCGTTGCCCCCCGGGTGGGGCGCTATGGCTACACCTTC
CSVAPRVGRYGYTF
>TRBV6-2/TRBV6-3|.|TRBJ2-7|12|.
TGTGCCAGCAGTGAAAGACTACACGAGCAGTACTTC
CASSERLHEQYF
>TRBV6-5|few|TRBJ2-5|18|TRBD2
TGTGCCAGCAGTTACTCTAGCGGGAGCAGCAAAACTTTTGAGACCCAGTACTTC
CASSYSSGSSKTFETQYF
>TRBV6-2/TRBV6-3|once|TRBJ2-6|18|.
TGTGCCAGCAGTTCCGGACAGCGACAACAGCGGGGGGCCAACGTCCTGACTTTC
CASSSGQRQQRGANVLTF
>TRBV9|few|TRBJ2-3|13|.
TGTGCCAGCGGCGGAGCCGGCACAGATACGCAGTATTTT
CASGGAGTDTQYF
>TRBV7-2|.|TRBJ1-4|16|TRBD1
TGTGCCAGCAGCCAAGAAGCTACAGGGGGGGATGAAAAACTGTTTTTT
CASSQEATGGDEKLFF
>TRBV20-1|.|TRBJ2-5|16|TRBD2
TGCAGTGCTAGAGATGCGGCGGGAGTGTACCAAGAGACCCAGTACTTC
CSARDAAGVYQETQYF
>TRBV7-3|few|TRBJ2-1|15|.
TGTGCCAGCAGCTTACGCAGGGGGGGGGGAAATGAGCAGTTCTTC
CASSLRRGGGNEQFF
>TRBV20-1|few|TRBJ2-1|14|TRBD1
TGCAGTGCCGGAGGACAGGGTTATGGGAATGAGCAGTTCTTC
CSAGGQGYGNEQFF
>TRBV29-1|.|TRBJ1-2|13|.
TGCAGCGCTTTCAGTATCTCTAACTATGGCTACACCTTC
CSAFSISNYGYTF
>TRBV27|.|TRBJ2-7|16|TRBD2
TGTGCCAGCAGTTTAAGGGGACTAGCGGCTTCATACGAGCAGTACTTC
CASSLRGLAASYEQYF
>TRBV29-1|few|TRBJ2-7|12|.
TGCAGCGTTGGTTGGGGGTTAAACGAGCAGTACTTC
CSVGWGLNEQYF
>TRBV7-3|.|TRBJ2-1|14|.
TGTGCCAGCAGCTTAACGTATGGTGCCTACGAGCAGTGCTTC
CASSLTYGAYEQCF
>TRBV6-2/TRBV6-3|.|TRBJ2-1|12|.
TGTGCCAGCAGTTACAAGGGACGAGAGCAGTTCTTC
CASSYKGREQFF
>TRBV10-2|.|TRBJ2-7|15|.
TGCGCCAGCAGTGAACCCGGGACCAGCTCCTACGAGCAGTACTTC
CASSEPGTSSYEQYF
>TRBV12-3/TRBV12-4|.|TRBJ2-5|15|TRBD2
TGTGCCAGCATCTCAAGCGGGAGGGCCACAGAGACCCAGTACTTC
CASISSGRATETQYF
>TRBV25-1|.|TRBJ2-6|16|.
TGTGCCAGCAGTGGATACATTCTCTCTGGGGCCAACGTCCTGACTTTC
CASSGYILSGANVLTF
>TRBV29-1|.|TRBJ2-3|14|.
TGCAGCGTTGAGAGGGGCGGTAGCACAGATACGCAGTATTTT
CSVERGGSTDTQYF
>TRBV6-5|many|TRBJ1-1|14|TRBD1
TGTGCCAGCAGTTGGCAGGGGGGGAACACTGAAGCTTTCTTT
CASSWQGGNTEAFF
>TRBV11-1|few|TRBJ2-1|16|.
TGTGCCAGCAGCTTAGCGGCTAGTGCTTCCTACAATGAGCAGTTCTTC
CASSLAASASYNEQFF
>TRBV20-1|.|TRBJ2-7|13|.
TGCAGTGCTAGAGAGCGACAGGTCTACGAGCAGTACTTC
CSARERQVYEQYF
>TRBV4-3|.|TRBJ1-5|17|.
TGCGCCAGCAGCCAAGATCTTGTGAGGGGGAGCAATCAGCCCCAGCATTTT
CASSQDLVRGSNQPQHF
>TRBV28|few|TRBJ2-3|17|TRBD2
TGTGCCAGCAGTTTCCCAAGACTAGCGGGGGGTAGGGATACGCAGTATTTT
CASSFPRLAGGRDTQYF
>TRBV10-3|.|TRBJ2-5|19|.
TGTGCCATCAGTGAGTCTGGGCCCAGCCAGGGGTCGTATGTAGTGACCCAGTACTTC
CAISESGPSQGSYVVTQYF
>TRBV7-9|few|TRBJ2-1|17|.
TGTGCCAGCAGCTTAGGGGAGGAGACCGCCTTTCGGAATGAGCAGTTCTTC
CASSLGEETAFRNEQFF
>TRBV7-9|few|TRBJ2-3|18|TRBD2
TGTGCCAGCAGCTTAGAGGTCTTAGCGGGGGCCGCCGGAGATACGCAGTATTTT
CASSLEVLAGAAGDTQYF